This TCR beta chain came from a study of T cell responses to AZD1222 COVID-19 vaccine. Findings and caveats of the study: Clonal diversity may have been underestimated, and the donors were mostly white British, with more females than males. The breadth and depth of Spike-specific TCRs increased once two AZD1222 doses had been given. Baseline seropositivity occurred in only 5 to 7 AZD1222 recipients.

The repertoire was sequenced with immunoSEQ multiplex PCR; TCRdb's copy has only in-frame clones and lacks some. Altogether 100,000 to 150,000 clones are present, 70% to 85% being singletons, with the ten largest covering about 27%. This clone has more than one count but fewer than ten. No antigen is known for it. CDR1 and CDR2 from the germline V gene are SGHNT and YYREEE (reference sequence). The length of the CDR3 is 15 residues. Trimming removed 4 bases from V and 1 base from J, with 14 bases in between. The V gene is TRBV5-4, the J gene TRBJ1-1; unclear D gene. This sequence was found in an adult who received the AZD1222 COVID-19 vaccine. The starting material was peripheral blood, obtained 28 days after the second AZD1222 dose. The DNA for the CDR3 is TGTGCCAGCAGCCCCTCGGGCAGATCGAACACTGAAGCTTTCTTT. It translates to CASSPSGRSNTEAFF.